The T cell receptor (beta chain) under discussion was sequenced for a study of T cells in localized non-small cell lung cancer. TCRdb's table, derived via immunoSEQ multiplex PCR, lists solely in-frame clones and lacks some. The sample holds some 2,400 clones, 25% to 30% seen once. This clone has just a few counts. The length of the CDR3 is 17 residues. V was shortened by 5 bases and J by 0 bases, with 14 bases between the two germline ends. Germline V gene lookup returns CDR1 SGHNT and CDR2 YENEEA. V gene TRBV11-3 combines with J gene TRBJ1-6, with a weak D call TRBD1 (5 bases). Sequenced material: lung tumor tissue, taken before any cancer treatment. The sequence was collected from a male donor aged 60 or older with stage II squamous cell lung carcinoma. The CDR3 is CASSRVRGDSYNSPLHF. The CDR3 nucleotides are TGTGCCAGCAGCCGAGTCCGGGGGGACTCCTATAATTCACCCCTCCACTTT.